A selection of T cell receptor beta chains follows, all from one sample in a study of early T cells in non-severe SARS-CoV-2 infection. TCRdb itself ran the 5' RACE reads through MiXCR, one entry per CDR3 protein. The table records under 85,000 distinct CDR3 sequences, 11% to 15% of them present only once. Sequencing used whole blood. The receptors shown here come from an adult who was a healthcare worker with PCR-confirmed SARS-CoV-2 infection or an uninfected control (not recorded which). CDR3s include the opening cysteine and the closing phenylalanine or tryptophan. A D gene is named only where the DNA matches it firmly. Clone size is stated in some rows and not others, as once, few, many or a class when expanded.

.	TRBV21-1	TRBJ2-3	.	TGTGCCAGTGAAGTTGGCGGAGTCACAGATACGCAGTATTTT	CASEVGGVTDTQYF
.	TRBV19	TRBJ2-6	.	TGTGCCAGTAGGACAACTGGGGCCAACGTCCTGACTTTC	CASRTTGANVLTF
few	TRBV20-1	TRBJ2-5	TRBD2	TGCAGTGCTAGTCTTAGCGGGCCCGTAACGGAGACCCAGTACTTC	CSASLSGPVTETQYF
.	TRBV29-1	TRBJ1-4	TRBD1	TGCAGCGTTGGTGAAGGGGGCATATCTAATGAAAAACTGTTTTTT	CSVGEGGISNEKLFF
.	TRBV5-5	TRBJ1-2	.	TGTGCCAGCAGCTTGGTATTAGGACAAACAAATTATGGCTACACCTTC	CASSLVLGQTNYGYTF
.	TRBV20-1	TRBJ2-3	.	TGCAGTGCCGTGACAGGGGAGGGCGCAGATACGCAGTATTTT	CSAVTGEGADTQYF
many	TRBV4-2	TRBJ1-6	.	TGTGCCAGCAGCCAAGATCCAGCAGGGGAGAATTCACCCCTCCACTTT	CASSQDPAGENSPLHF
many	TRBV20-1	TRBJ1-6	.	TGCAGTGCTAGCCCCGAACATAGCTCCTATAATTCACCCCTCCACTTT	CSASPEHSSYNSPLHF
many	TRBV6-5	TRBJ1-1	.	TGTGCCAGCAGTTACTCAGGGGCCACTGAAGCTTTCTTT	CASSYSGATEAFF
.	TRBV7-9	TRBJ2-7	.	TGTGCCAGCGGCAGGGAGTACGAGCAGTACTTC	CASGREYEQYF
.	TRBV20-1	TRBJ2-3	.	TGCAGTGCTAGAGGGGTCCTGGCTCGCACAGATACGCAGTATTTT	CSARGVLARTDTQYF
.	TRBV28	TRBJ2-3	.	TGTGCCAGCCGCGAGTTGGGAGGCGGCACAGATACGCAGTATTTT	CASRELGGGTDTQYF
many	TRBV6-6	TRBJ1-4	.	TGTGCCAGCAGCCTAACGGTGGACAAACTGTTTTTT	CASSLTVDKLFF
.	TRBV20-1	TRBJ2-3	.	TGCAGTCCCTCGTCGGGGGGCGATACGCAGTATTTT	CSPSSGGDTQYF
.	TRBV6-2/TRBV6-3	TRBJ1-1	.	TGTGCCAGCAGGTCATCAGGGGAGGGCACTGAAGCTTTCTTT	CASRSSGEGTEAFF
.	TRBV29-1	TRBJ2-1	.	TGCAGCCCTCTCACGGATGAGCAGTTCTTC	CSPLTDEQFF